The source of this TCR beta chain is a study of vaccination and CD4 T cells after COVID-19. Study-wide background: Samples after vaccination came a median 72 days past dose two, ranging 14 to 241.

Scientists ran DNA taken from cultured CD4+ T cells through the Oncomine TCR Beta short-read assay for sequencing. Using the QIAamp micro DNA kit, genomic DNA was extracted from the CD4+ T cells that had been cultured. From the PCR reads, TCRdb called clonotypes with MiXCR, one entry per CDR3 protein. The repertoire has about 13,000 distinct CDR3 sequences, roughly 46% of them found once; the top ten carry 7.8%. This clonotype has just a few counts. Antigen unknown. Treatment specified: 10-day PBMC culture with coronavirus spike peptide pools or control peptides (ViraFEST assay). At days 3 and 7, half the medium was exchanged for fresh IL-2 medium. This CDR3 has 14 amino acids. V lost 2 bases and J lost 0, with 2 bases in between. CDR1 is MNHEY and CDR2 is SVGEGT in the germline V gene.

The TCR was taken from a human donor who had recovered from COVID-19. The rearrangement joins TRBV6-2 or TRBV6-3 to TRBJ2-6; D is unresolved. The input for sequencing was CD4+ T cells from blood, cultured in vitro, taken after SARS-CoV-2 vaccination. The CDR3 region is CASSYSSGANVLTF. As DNA, the CDR3 is TGTGCCAGCAGTTACAGCTCTGGGGCCAACGTCCTGACTTTC.